This passage covers 27 T cell receptor beta chains from one sample sequenced in a study of blood T cells in healthy people across ages. Primed by a sample-barcoded 5' primer and a J-beta primer mix, a second PCR proceeded for roughly 7 to 11 cycles. TCRdb reprocessed the 5' RACE reads with MiXCR, giving one entry per CDR3 protein. This sample has about a million distinct CDR3 sequences; 45% to 60% occur once, and the top ten carry over 20%. The sequenced sample was blood. Receptors originate from a woman in her sixties or seventies in good health.

This chain uses TRBV5-1 with TRBJ2-7, with D unclear. Deletions cut 6 bases from V and 0 bases from J, with 10 bases between. CDR3 length equals 13 residues. Germline loops: CDR1 SGHRS, CDR2 YFSETQ. The CDR3 loop reads CASKETSSYEQYF. CDR3 nucleotide sequence: TGCGCCAGCAAAGAGACTTCCTCCTACGAGCAGTACTTC.

The chain links TRBV7-2 to TRBJ2-5; 11 bases fit TRBD2. The CDR3 sequence is 15 residues long. Germline V gene data show CDR1 as SGHTA and CDR2 as FQGNSA. With 8 bases clipped from V and 4 bases from J, the junction kept 9 bases outside the gene matches. The CDR3 loop reads CASGSTGTSGETQYF. CDR3 nucleotides: TGTGCCAGCGGCAGCACCGGGACTAGCGGAGAGACCCAGTACTTC.

This clonotype was seen a single time. This chain joins TRBV2 and TRBJ2-4, with 7 bases identical to TRBD1. The CDR3 consists of 15 residues. Germline CDR1 is SNHLY and CDR2 is FYNNEI. Losses at the gene ends were 6 bases for V and 0 bases for J; bases not matched to a gene: 5. The CDR3: CASRDRQLAKNIQYF. The CDR3 DNA follows: TGTGCCAGCAGGGACAGGCAACTAGCCAAAAACATTCAGTACTTC.

The chain joins TRBV7-2 to TRBJ1-2, with D unclear. The CDR3 has 13 amino acids. Germline V gene sequence: CDR1 SGHTA, CDR2 FQGNSA. Trimming stripped 5 bases from V and 4 bases from J, with 11 bases between. CDR3 residues: CASSHSIFYGYTF. In DNA, the CDR3 is TGTGCCAGCAGCCACAGTATTTTCTATGGCTACACCTTC.

This clonotype has a handful of counts. This sequence joins TRBV6-2 or TRBV6-3 and TRBJ1-1; D remains unclear. Germline V gene lookup returns CDR1 MNHEY and CDR2 SVGEGT. CDR3 length: 14 amino acids. The V end was cut by 5 bases, the J end by 0 bases, with 10 bases between. Here the CDR3 DNA reads TGTGCCAGCAGTATGGAAGGCCTGAACACTGAAGCTTTCTTT. Translating gives CASSMEGLNTEAFF.

The chain combines TRBV20-1 with TRBJ2-5, with D possibly TRBD1 on 6 matching bases. Germline V gene sequence: CDR1 DFQATT, CDR2 SNEGSKA (reference sequence). The V end was cut by 5 bases, the J end by 11 bases, with 24 bases between. The CDR3 covers 14 residues. CDR3 DNA sequence: TGCAGTGCTGCACAGGGCAGGGCGGGTGGTGAGCAGTACTTC. Encoded protein: CSAAQGRAGGEQYF.

The chain links TRBV28 to TRBJ2-5, with 7 nucleotides matching TRBD1. The CDR3 consists of 14 residues. CDR1 and CDR2 (germline): MDHEN, SYDVKM. V shed 8 bases and J 2 bases; nucleotides not matched to a gene: 8. CDR3 sequence (DNA): TGTGCCAGCCTAGACCCAGGGGGACAAGAGACCCAGTACTTC. Translating gives CASLDPGGQETQYF.

Many counts were recorded for this clonotype. The genes are TRBV4-1 and TRBJ2-3; 11 bases line up with TRBD2. V gave up 3 bases and J gave up 10 bases; unmatched junction bases: 12. Germline CDR1 and CDR2: MGHRA and YSYEKL. This CDR3 region has 16 residues. CDR3 sequence: CASSQNPRTSGFPQYF. The CDR3 region has the DNA TGCGCCAGCAGCCAGAATCCGAGGACTAGCGGGTTTCCGCAGTATTTT.

About this clonotype: This may be a read error, as it is one base from a much larger clone. V usage is TRBV5-5 and J usage is TRBJ1-1, with D possibly TRBD1 on 5 matching bases. Germline V gene lookup returns CDR1 SGHKS and CDR2 YYEKEE (reference sequence). The CDR3 is made up of 13 amino acids. CDR3 sequence reads: CASSLQGDTDAFF. The CDR3 DNA reads as TGTGCCAGCAGCTTGCAGGGAGACACTGATGCTTTCTTT.

This clonotype was counted only a few times. The chain is built from TRBV7-2 and TRBJ2-7; 13 bases are a match to TRBD2. With V trimmed by 5 bases and J by 3 bases, 7 bases remained unmatched. Germline V gene sequence: CDR1 SGHTA, CDR2 FQGNSA. The CDR3 sequence is 16 residues long. CDR3 DNA: TGTGCCAGCAGCGCCGGACTAGCGGGAGCGTACTACGAGCAGTACTTC. This sequence encodes CASSAGLAGAYYEQYF.

The chain couples TRBV7-2 to TRBJ2-3, with 7 bases identical to TRBD2. V dropped 8 bases and J dropped 4; count of bases not matched to a gene: 9. The germline V gene encodes CDR1 SGHTA and CDR2 FQGNSA. The CDR3 runs to 14 residues. This CDR3 is CASEFGAGADTQYF. CDR3 DNA: TGTGCCAGCGAATTTGGGGCGGGAGCAGATACGCAGTATTTT. Filled out from reference TRBV7-2 and TRBJ2-3, the complete variable domain reads GAGVSQSPSNKVTEKGKDVELRCDPISGHTALYWYRQSLGQGLEFLIYFQGNSAPDKSGLPSDRFSAERTGGSVSTLTIQRTQQEDSAVYLCASEFGAGADTQYFGPGTRLTVL.

In regard to this clonotype: At one end, the junction sequence differs from germline, possibly due to a read error. This chain joins TRBV28 and TRBJ1-2; TRBD1 aligns across 12 bases. The length of the CDR3 is 12 residues. Germline lookup yields CDR1 MDHEN and CDR2 SYDVKM. The CDR3 DNA reads as TGTGCCGCCGGGACAGGGGGCCGTGGCCACACCTTC. Protein product: CAAGTGGRGHTF.

The V gene is TRBV2, the J gene TRBJ2-3; D unresolved. The CDR3 loop spans 10 amino acids. Germline V gives CDR1 SNHLY, CDR2 FYNNEI. V was clipped by 7 bases and J by 4 bases, with 3 bases between them. CDR3 bases: TGTGCCAGCACGTCAGATACGCAGTATTTT. Its translation: CASTSDTQYF.

A remark on this clonotype: The junction and the germline gene differ at one end; a read error may be behind it. V and J are TRBV28 and TRBJ2-7, with 14 positions matching TRBD2. CDR1 is MDHEN and CDR2 is SYDVKM in the germline V gene. The CDR3 runs 15 residues. CDR3 sequence: CAGRFGTSGSYEQYF. The CDR3 coding sequence is TGTGCCGGCAGGTTCGGGACTAGCGGGAGCTACGAGCAGTACTTC.

This chain uses TRBV21-1 with TRBJ2-7. TRBV21-1 is designated a pseudogene. The CDR3 runs 14 residues. CDR3 sequence: CASSSPENSYEQYF. CDR3 DNA sequence: TGTGCCAGCAGCAGTCCGGAAAACTCCTACGAGCAGTACTTC.

This clonotype was counted between two and nine times. V gene TRBV7-9 combines with J gene TRBJ2-7, with 12 positions matching TRBD2. V gave up 5 bases and J gave up 5 bases; unmatched junction bases: 7. CDR1 is SEHNR, CDR2 FQNEAQ, per germline (reference sequence). The CDR3 sequence is 15 residues long. The CDR3 spells CASSLTSGRLDEQYF. The CDR3 DNA is TGTGCCAGCAGCCTCACTAGCGGGAGGCTAGACGAGCAGTACTTC.

This clonotype was picked up one time. The V call is TRBV18, the J call TRBJ2-2, with D unclear. The CDR3 is 15 residues long. Trimming pared 0 bases from V and 3 bases from J, leaving 8 bases between. CDR1 and CDR2 from the germline V gene are KGHSH and LQKENI. The CDR3 nucleotides are TGTGCCAGCTCACCACCCCGGATAGACACCGGGGAGCTGTTTTTT. Translation gives CASSPPRIDTGELFF. The whole variable domain, filled in from reference TRBV18 and TRBJ2-2, reads NAGVMQNPRHLVRRRGQEARLRCSPMKGHSHVYWYRQLPEEGLKFMVYLQKENIIDESGMPKERFSAEFPKEGPSILRIQQVVRGDSAAYFCASSPPRIDTGELFFGEGSRLTVL.

The chain links TRBV5-6 to TRBJ2-3; perhaps TRBD2 as D (5 bases). From germline, CDR1 is SGHDT and CDR2 YYEEEE. V gave up 4 bases and J gave up 1 base, with 19 bases separating them. The CDR3 covers 17 residues. CDR3 region: CASSPGMYGVGTDTQYF. In DNA form, the CDR3 reads TGTGCCAGCAGCCCCGGGATGTATGGTGTCGGCACAGATACGCAGTATTTT.

The chain combines TRBV12-5 with TRBJ2-1; TRBD1 or TRBD2 may be the D gene (5 bases each). Per germline, CDR1 LGHNT and CDR2 FRNRAP. The CDR3 consists of 9 residues. V lost 11 bases and J lost 14, with 13 bases in between. CDR3 in DNA: TGTGCTGTTGTCTTGGGGGAGTTCTTC. Translating gives CAVVLGEFF. The full variable domain, rest sourced from reference TRBV12-5 and TRBJ2-1, is DARVTQTPRHKVTEMGQEVTMRCQPILGHNTVFWYRQTMMQGLELLAYFRNRAPLDDSGMPKDRFSAEMPDATLATLKIQPSEPRDSAVYFCAVVLGEFFGPGTRLTVL.

The rearrangement joins TRBV20-1 to TRBJ2-7, with D uncertain. CDR1 DFQATT and CDR2 SNEGSKA come from the germline V gene (reference sequence). The V and J ends lost 2 bases and 5 bases respectively, with 10 bases between them. The CDR3 extends over 12 amino acids. The CDR3: CSARLGIDEQYF. CDR3 DNA sequence: TGCAGTGCTAGACTCGGAATAGACGAGCAGTACTTC.

The table lists this clonotype with a count of one. The chain carries TRBV6-5 and TRBJ2-4; tentatively, D is TRBD2 (5 bases). Matching the DNA end better, TRBJ2-7 makes the J call doubtful. The CDR3 runs 17 residues. CDR1 and CDR2 (germline): MNHEY, SVGAGI. The CDR3 nucleotides are TGTGCCAGCAGTTACGACGGGGTCGGGGAGTTGATCTACGAGCAGTACTTC. This sequence encodes CASSYDGVGELIYEQYF.

This clonotype appeared once. This sequence joins TRBV10-3 and TRBJ2-1, with 7 nucleotides matching TRBD1. The CDR3 extends over 15 amino acids. The trim removed 8 bases at V and 6 bases at J, leaving 13 bases unmatched. Germline V gene data show CDR1 as ENHRY and CDR2 as SYGVKD. The CDR3 nucleotides are TGTGCCATCGGGGAGAACAGGGGTGGGGGCAATGAGCAGTTCTTC. Protein: CAIGENRGGGNEQFF.

The CDR3 coding sequence is TGCAGTGCTAGAATATTCCCCGGAGTCACAGATACGCAGTATTTT. As protein: CSARIFPGVTDTQYF. The gene calls are TRBV20-1 and TRBJ2-3, with no clear D. CDR1 DFQATT and CDR2 SNEGSKA come from the germline V gene (reference sequence). V lost 2 bases and J 2 bases, leaving 14 bases between the germline ends. The CDR3 is made up of 15 amino acids.

The CDR3 sequence is CASSQSRGYYGYTF. CDR3 in DNA: TGTGCCAGCAGCCAGTCCAGGGGGTACTATGGCTACACCTTC. The J gene is TRBJ1-2, the V gene TRBV13, with TRBD1 identical over 7 bases. This CDR3 spans 14 amino acids. J gave up 3 bases and V 5 bases, and 6 bases lay outside the gene matches. CDR1 is PRHDT, CDR2 FYEKMQ, per germline (reference sequence).

CDR3 in DNA: TGCAGCGTAGAGGGGGCGTTTTGGGGGGCCAACGTCCTGACTTTC. It yields the protein CSVEGAFWGANVLTF. This chain connects TRBV29-1 to TRBJ2-6; TRBD1 matches at 7 bases. The CDR3 length is 15 residues. Germline loops: CDR1 SQVTM, CDR2 ANQGSEA. V lost 6 bases, J lost 4 bases, and 9 bases stayed unmatched.

V usage is TRBV2 and J usage is TRBJ2-7, with 11 positions matching TRBD2. Trimming cost V 6 bases and J 5 bases; bases outside gene matches: 9. The germline V gene has CDR1 SNHLY and CDR2 FYNNEI. The CDR3 loop spans 15 amino acids. The CDR3 region has the DNA TGTGCCAGCAGGCGAACTAGCGGGAGCCCCCACGAGCAGTACTTC. Translated: CASRRTSGSPHEQYF.

The chain joins TRBV7-2 to TRBJ2-5, with D unclear. CDR1 and CDR2 from the germline V gene are SGHTA and FQGNSA. The CDR3 consists of 14 residues. V shed 5 bases and J shed 2 bases, with 12 bases lying between them. Here the CDR3 reads CASSPPVPQETQYF. In DNA, the CDR3 is TGTGCCAGCAGCCCCCCTGTCCCACAAGAGACCCAGTACTTC.